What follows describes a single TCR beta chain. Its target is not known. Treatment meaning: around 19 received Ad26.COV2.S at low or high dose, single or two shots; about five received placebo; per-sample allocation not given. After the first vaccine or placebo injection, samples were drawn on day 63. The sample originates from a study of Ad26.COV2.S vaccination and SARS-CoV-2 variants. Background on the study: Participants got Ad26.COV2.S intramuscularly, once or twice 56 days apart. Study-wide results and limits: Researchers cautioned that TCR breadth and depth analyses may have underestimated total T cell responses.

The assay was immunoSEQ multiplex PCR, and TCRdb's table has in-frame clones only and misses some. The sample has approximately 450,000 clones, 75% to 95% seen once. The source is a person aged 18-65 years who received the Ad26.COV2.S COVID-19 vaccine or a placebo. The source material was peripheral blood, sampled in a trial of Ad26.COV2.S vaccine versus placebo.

In DNA form, the CDR3 reads TGTGCCAGCAGGCGTCCAGGGCGCACTAATGAAAAACTGTTTTTT. Translated, it gives CASRRPGRTNEKLFF. J is TRBJ1-4 and V is TRBV28, with TRBD1 as a possible D gene (5 bases). CDR1 MDHEN and CDR2 SYDVKM come from the germline V gene. Trimming removed 6 bases from V and 2 bases from J, with 13 bases in between. The CDR3 runs 15 residues.